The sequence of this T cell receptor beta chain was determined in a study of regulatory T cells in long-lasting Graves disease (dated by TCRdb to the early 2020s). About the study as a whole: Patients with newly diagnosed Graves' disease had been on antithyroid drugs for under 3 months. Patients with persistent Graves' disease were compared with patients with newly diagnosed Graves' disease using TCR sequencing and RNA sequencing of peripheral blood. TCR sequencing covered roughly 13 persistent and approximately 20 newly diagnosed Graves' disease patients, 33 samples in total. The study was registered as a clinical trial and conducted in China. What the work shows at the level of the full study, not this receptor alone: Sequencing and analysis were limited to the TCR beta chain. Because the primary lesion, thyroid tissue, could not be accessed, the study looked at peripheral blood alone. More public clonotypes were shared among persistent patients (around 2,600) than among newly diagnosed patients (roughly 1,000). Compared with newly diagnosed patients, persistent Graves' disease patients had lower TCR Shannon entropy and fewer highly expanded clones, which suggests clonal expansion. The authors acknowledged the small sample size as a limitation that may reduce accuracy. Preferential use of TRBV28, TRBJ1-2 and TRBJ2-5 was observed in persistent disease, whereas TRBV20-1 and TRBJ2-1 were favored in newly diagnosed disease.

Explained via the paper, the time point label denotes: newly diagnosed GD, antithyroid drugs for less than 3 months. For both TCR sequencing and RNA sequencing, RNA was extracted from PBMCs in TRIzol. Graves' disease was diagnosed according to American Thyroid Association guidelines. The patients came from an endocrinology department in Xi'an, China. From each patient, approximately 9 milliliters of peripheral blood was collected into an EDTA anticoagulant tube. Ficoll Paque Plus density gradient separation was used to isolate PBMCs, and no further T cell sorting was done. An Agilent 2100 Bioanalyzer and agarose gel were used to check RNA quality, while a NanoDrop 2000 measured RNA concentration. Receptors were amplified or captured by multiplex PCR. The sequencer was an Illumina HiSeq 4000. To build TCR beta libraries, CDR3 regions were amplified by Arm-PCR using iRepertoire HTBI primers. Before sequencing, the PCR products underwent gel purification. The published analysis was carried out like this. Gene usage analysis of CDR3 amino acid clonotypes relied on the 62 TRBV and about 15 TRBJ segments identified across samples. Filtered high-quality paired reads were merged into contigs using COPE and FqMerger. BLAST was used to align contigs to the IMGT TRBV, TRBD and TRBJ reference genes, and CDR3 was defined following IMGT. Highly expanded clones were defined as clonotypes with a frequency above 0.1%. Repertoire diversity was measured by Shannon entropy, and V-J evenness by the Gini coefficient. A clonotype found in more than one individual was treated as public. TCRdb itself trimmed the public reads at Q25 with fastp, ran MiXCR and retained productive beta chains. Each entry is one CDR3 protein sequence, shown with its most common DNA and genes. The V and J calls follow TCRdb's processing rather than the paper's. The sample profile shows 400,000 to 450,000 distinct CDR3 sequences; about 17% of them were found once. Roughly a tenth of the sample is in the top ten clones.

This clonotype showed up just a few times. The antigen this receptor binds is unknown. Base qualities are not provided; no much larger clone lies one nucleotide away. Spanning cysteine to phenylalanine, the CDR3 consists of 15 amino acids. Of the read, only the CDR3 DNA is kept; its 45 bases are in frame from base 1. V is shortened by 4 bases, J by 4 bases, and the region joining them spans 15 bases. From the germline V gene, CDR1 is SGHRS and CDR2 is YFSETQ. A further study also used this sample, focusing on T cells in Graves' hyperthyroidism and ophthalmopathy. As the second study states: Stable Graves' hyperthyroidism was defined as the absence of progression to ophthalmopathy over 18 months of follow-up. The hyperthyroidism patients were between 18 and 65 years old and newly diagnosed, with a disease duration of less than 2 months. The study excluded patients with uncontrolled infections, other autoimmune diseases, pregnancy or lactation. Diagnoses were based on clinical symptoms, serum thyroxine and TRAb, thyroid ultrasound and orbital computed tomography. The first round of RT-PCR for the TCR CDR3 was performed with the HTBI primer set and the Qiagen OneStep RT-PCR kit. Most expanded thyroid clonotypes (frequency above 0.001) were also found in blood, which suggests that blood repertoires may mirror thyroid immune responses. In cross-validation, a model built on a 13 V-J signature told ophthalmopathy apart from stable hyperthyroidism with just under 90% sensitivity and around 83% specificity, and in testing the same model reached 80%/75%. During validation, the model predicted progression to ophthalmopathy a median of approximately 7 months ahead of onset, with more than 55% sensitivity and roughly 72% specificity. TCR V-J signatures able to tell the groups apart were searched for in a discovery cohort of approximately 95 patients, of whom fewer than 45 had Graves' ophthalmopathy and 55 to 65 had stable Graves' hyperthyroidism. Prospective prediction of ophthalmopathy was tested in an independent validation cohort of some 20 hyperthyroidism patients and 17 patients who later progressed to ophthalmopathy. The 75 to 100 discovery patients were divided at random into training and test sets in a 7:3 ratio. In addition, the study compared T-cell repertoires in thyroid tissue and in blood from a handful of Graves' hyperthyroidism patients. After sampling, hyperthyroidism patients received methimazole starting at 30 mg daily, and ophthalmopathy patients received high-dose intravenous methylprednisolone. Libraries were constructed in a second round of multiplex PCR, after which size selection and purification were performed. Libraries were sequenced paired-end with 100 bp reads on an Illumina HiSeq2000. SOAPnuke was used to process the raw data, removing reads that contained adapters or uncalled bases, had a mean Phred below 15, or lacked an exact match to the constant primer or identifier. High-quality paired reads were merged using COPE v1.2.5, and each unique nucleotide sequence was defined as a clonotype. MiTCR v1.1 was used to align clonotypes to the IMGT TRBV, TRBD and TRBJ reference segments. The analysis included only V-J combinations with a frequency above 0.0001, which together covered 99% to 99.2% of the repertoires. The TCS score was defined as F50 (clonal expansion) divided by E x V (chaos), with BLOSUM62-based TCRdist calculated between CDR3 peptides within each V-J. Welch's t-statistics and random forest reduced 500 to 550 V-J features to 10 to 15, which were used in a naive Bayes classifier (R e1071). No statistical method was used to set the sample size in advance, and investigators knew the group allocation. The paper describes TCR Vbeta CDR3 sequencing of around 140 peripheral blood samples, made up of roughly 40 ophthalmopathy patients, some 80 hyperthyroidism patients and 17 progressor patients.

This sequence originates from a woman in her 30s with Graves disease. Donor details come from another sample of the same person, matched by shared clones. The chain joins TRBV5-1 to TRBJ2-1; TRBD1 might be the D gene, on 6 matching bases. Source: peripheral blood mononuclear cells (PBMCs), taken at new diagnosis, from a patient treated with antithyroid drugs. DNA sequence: TGCGCCAGCAGCGCCGACAGGAACCGATACAATGAGCAGTTCTTC. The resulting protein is CASSADRNRYNEQFF.